This TCR beta chain was recorded in a study of T cell repertoires in cytomegalovirus infection. This clonotype was seen repeatedly, ten times or more. TCRdb redid the calling of the reads with MiXCR, one entry per CDR3 protein. The sample holds 500,000 to 600,000 distinct CDR3 sequences, about 15% seen once. The CDR3 is 14 residues long. Looked up from germline, CDR1 is SEHNR and CDR2 is FQNEAQ (reference sequence). V dropped 7 bases and J dropped 0 bases, with 12 bases sitting between them. The chain joins TRBV7-9 to TRBJ1-1; D not resolved. The sample taken for sequencing was CD8+ T cells from PBMCs. This TCR derives from a human donor in good health (CMV status not recorded). Some clones in this sample may be carry-over from other donors' samples. The CDR3 reads CASNADPMNTEAFF. The CDR3 DNA reads TGTGCCAGCAACGCAGATCCAATGAACACTGAAGCTTTCTTT.